This T cell receptor (beta chain) was found in a study of blood T cell repertoires in COVID-19. Study context: The United States, Italy and Spain supplied acute and convalescent COVID-19 samples. T cells, B-cell-depleted T cells, or PBMCs provided the cDNA or gDNA that served as material.

CDR3 size: 13 residues. Between the trimmed V and J ends, which lost 5 bases and 4 bases, there was a span of 11 bases. Per germline, CDR1 SGHAT and CDR2 FQNNGV. The authors' processing: Estimation of nucleated cell counts relied on the amplification of reference gene primers. This table comes from immunoSEQ multiplex PCR, and its TCRdb copy is limited to in-frame clones, with some not included. V and J calls and clone size come straight from that table; D and trimming were deduced from the DNA. The sample holds some 200,000 clones; roughly nine tenths are singletons and the top ten take roughly 0.78%. This clone came up once.

Material: peripheral blood. The chain uses TRBV11-2 and TRBJ1-1; D gene ambiguous. This TCR was sampled from a woman aged 70-85 years with acute or convalescent COVID-19. CDR3 nucleotide sequence: TGTGCCAGCAGCCGGCAAGCGCCCACTGAAGCTTTCTTT. Residues: CASSRQAPTEAFF.